The 11 T cell receptor beta chains reported below all come from one sample, sequenced in a study of CD8 T cells in ankylosing spondylitis. TCRdb reanalysed the 5' RACE reads using MiXCR and keeps one entry per CDR3 protein. The sample includes about 800,000 distinct CDR3 sequences, roughly 10% of them seen just once. Findings and limits, study-wide: Seemingly characteristic of ankylosing spondylitis blood was a TCR beta motif consisting of 7 or 8 highly homologous variants.

Their recognized antigens are unknown. Sequencing input: blood, either unsorted or a sorted T cell fraction (not recorded which). These receptors were taken from a male donor with ankylosing spondylitis.

This clonotype was picked up many times. V is TRBV7-2 and J is TRBJ2-3, with 8 positions matching TRBD2. J lost 3 bases, V lost 0 bases, and 8 bases had no gene match. The germline V gene has CDR1 SGHTA and CDR2 FQGNSA. This CDR3 is built from 17 residues. CDR3 loop: CASSLAMRGAVTDTQYF. The CDR3 DNA is TGTGCCAGCAGCTTAGCTATGCGGGGGGCCGTGACAGATACGCAGTATTTT.

This clonotype occurred a few times. The CDR3 coding sequence is TGCAGCGTCGAGTTTTCCGGGGGAGGGGACGAGCAGTACTTC. It encodes CSVEFSGGGDEQYF. J is TRBJ2-7 and V is TRBV29-1; TRBD2 aligns across 7 bases. The CDR3 consists of 14 residues. V dropped 6 bases and J dropped 5; count of bases not matched to a gene: 13. The germline gives CDR1 SQVTM, CDR2 ANQGSEA.

This clonotype has at least ten counts. The rearrangement uses TRBV29-1 and TRBJ1-2; TRBD1 might be the D (6 bases). Between the trimmed V and J ends, which lost 3 bases and 8 bases, there was a span of 13 bases. The CDR3 has 12 amino acids. CDR1 is SQVTM, CDR2 ANQGSEA, per germline. The CDR3 nucleotides read TGCAGCGTTGAGGGCAGGGGATACGGCTACACCTTC. Amino acids: CSVEGRGYGYTF.

V usage is TRBV27 and J usage is TRBJ1-2; unclear D gene. V shed 2 bases and J shed 6 bases, with 10 bases lying between them. CDR1 and CDR2 from the germline V gene are MNHEY and SMNVEV (reference sequence). The CDR3 has 13 amino acids. The DNA for the CDR3 is TGTGCCAGCAGTTTAAAAAGGGCGGATGGCTACACCTTC. It translates to CASSLKRADGYTF.

This clonotype was seen a few times. This rearrangement joins TRBV7-2 to TRBJ2-7; D perhaps matches TRBD2 (5 bases). With 2 bases removed from V and 3 bases from J, the gap between germline ends came to 8 bases. CDR3 length equals 13 residues. The germline V gene encodes CDR1 SGHTA and CDR2 FQGNSA. The CDR3 sequence: CASSLWRSYEQYF. The CDR3 nucleotides read TGTGCCAGCAGCTTATGGAGGAGCTACGAGCAGTACTTC.

Only a few counts were recorded for this clonotype. V and J are TRBV20-1 and TRBJ1-4; 7 nucleotides line up with TRBD1. CDR1 and CDR2 from the germline V gene are DFQATT and SNEGSKA (reference sequence). The CDR3 sequence is 13 residues long. Trimming removed 3 bases from V and 11 bases from J; junction bases left unmatched: 9. The CDR3 here is CSASYDRARKLFF. The CDR3 DNA follows: TGCAGTGCTAGCTACGACAGGGCTAGGAAACTGTTTTTT.

This clonotype was observed a few times. This rearrangement joins TRBV20-1 to TRBJ2-3; 16 nucleotides align to TRBD2. The CDR3 sequence is 16 residues long. The germline CDR1 and CDR2 sequences are DFQATT and SNEGSKA (reference sequence). Trimming at V came to 6 bases and at J to 4 bases, leaving 7 bases not matched to a gene. The DNA for the CDR3 is TGCAGTGCCAATCCCGGGACTAGCGGGGGGGCAGATACGCAGTATTTT. This encodes CSANPGTSGGADTQYF.

This sequence joins TRBV25-1 and TRBJ2-7; 9 bases are a match to TRBD1. V lost 4 bases, J lost 6 bases, and 4 bases stayed unmatched. Germline loops: CDR1 MGHDK, CDR2 SYGVNS. The length of the CDR3 is 13 residues. The CDR3 DNA reads as TGTGCCAGCAGTGGGACAGGGGAAGGCGAGCAGTACTTC. It encodes CASSGTGEGEQYF.

This clonotype has a handful of counts. This chain links TRBV2 with TRBJ1-1, with 8 nucleotides matching TRBD1. V shed 6 bases, J shed 0 bases, and the junction held 9 bases outside the gene matches. Germline CDR1 is SNHLY and CDR2 is FYNNEI. This CDR3 has 16 residues. This chain's CDR3 is CASSSGTGGVNTEAFF. The CDR3, as DNA: TGTGCCAGCAGCTCCGGGACAGGCGGGGTGAACACTGAAGCTTTCTTT.

There are a few counts of this clonotype. The chain recombines TRBV28 with TRBJ2-4; unclear D gene. V lost 6 bases and J lost 5, with 11 bases in between. The CDR3 has 13 amino acids. CDR1 and CDR2 from the germline V gene are MDHEN and SYDVKM. Here the CDR3 reads CASSPGPQNIQYF. CDR3 DNA: TGTGCCAGCAGCCCGGGCCCCCAAAACATTCAGTACTTC.

This clonotype has only a few counts. The CDR3 nucleotides are TGTGCCAGCTCCATTGTACAGGACGGACCCTACGAGCAGTACTTC. Amino acid sequence: CASSIVQDGPYEQYF. The V and J genes are TRBV2 and TRBJ2-7; D might be TRBD1 (5 bases). The CDR3 has 15 amino acids. Germline-derived CDR1 and CDR2 are SNHLY and FYNNEI. Trimming took off 8 bases at V and 2 bases at J, with 19 bases between the two ends. The variable domain in full, completed from reference TRBV2 and TRBJ2-7, reads EPEVTQTPSHQVTQMGQEVILRCVPISNHLYFYWYRQILGQKVEFLVSFYNNEISEKSEIFDDQFSVERPDGSNFTLKIRSTKLEDSAMYFCASSIVQDGPYEQYFGPGTRLTVT.